The clone carrying this T cell receptor (beta chain) was recorded a few times. Its target is not known. This sample is drawn from a study of blood T cells in healthy people across ages. Overall study findings and caveats: Not knowing donor CMV status may have confounded expanded clonotype changes.

This CDR3 spans 12 amino acids. Germline lookup yields CDR1 LGHNA and CDR2 YNFKEQ. V lost 8 bases, J lost 2 bases, and 7 bases lay in between. PCR was performed a second time for about 7 to 12 cycles using a sample-barcoded 5' primer and a J-beta primer mix. Samples each returned at least 2.5 million CDR3-containing paired-end reads. TCRdb re-called the 5' RACE reads through MiXCR, storing one row per CDR3 protein. The profile shows 1.5 million to 2 million distinct CDR3 sequences, about 30% of them singletons. The TCR comes from a woman aged 25 to 39 in good health. This chain links TRBV4-2 with TRBJ2-1; D unresolved. Specimen: blood. The CDR3 region is CASSEAYNEQFF. CDR3 bases: TGTGCCAGCTCCGAGGCCTACAATGAGCAGTTCTTC.